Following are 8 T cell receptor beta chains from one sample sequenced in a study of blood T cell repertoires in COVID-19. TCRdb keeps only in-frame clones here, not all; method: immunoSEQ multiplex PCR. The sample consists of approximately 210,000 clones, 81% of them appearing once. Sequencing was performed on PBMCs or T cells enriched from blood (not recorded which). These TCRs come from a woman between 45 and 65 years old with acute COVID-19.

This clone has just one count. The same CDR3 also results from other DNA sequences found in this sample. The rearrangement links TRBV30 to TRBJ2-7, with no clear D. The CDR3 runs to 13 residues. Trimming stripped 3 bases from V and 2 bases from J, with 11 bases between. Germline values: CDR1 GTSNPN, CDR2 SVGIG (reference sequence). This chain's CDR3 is CAWSRGRTYEQYF. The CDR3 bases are TGTGCCTGGAGCCGCGGCAGAACCTACGAGCAGTACTTC.

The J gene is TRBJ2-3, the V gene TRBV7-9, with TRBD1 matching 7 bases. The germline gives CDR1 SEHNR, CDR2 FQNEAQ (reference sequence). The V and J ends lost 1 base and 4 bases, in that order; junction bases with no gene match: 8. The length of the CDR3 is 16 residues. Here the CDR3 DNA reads TGTGCCAGCAGCTTAGGGGCGGCAGGGGGAGCAGATACGCAGTATTTT. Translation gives CASSLGAAGGADTQYF.

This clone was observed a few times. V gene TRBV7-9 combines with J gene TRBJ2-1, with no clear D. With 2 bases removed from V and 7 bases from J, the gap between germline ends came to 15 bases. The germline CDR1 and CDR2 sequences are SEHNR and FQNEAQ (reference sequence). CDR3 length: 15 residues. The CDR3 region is CASSLTMSIWNEQFF. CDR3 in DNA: TGTGCCAGCAGCTTAACTATGTCAATTTGGAATGAGCAGTTCTTC.

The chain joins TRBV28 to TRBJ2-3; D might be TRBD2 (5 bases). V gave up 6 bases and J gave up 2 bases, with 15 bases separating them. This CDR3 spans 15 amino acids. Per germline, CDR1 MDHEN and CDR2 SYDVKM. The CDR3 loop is CASSYFTGSTDTQYF. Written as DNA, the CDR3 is TGTGCCAGCAGCTACTTCACGGGATCCACAGATACGCAGTATTTT.

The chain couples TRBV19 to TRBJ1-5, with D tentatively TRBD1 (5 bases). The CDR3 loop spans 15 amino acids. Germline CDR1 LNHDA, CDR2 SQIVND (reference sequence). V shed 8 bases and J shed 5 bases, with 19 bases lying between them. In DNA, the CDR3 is TGTGCCAGTCTCCCCAATACAGGATCTGATCAGCCCCAGCATTTT. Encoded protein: CASLPNTGSDQPQHF.

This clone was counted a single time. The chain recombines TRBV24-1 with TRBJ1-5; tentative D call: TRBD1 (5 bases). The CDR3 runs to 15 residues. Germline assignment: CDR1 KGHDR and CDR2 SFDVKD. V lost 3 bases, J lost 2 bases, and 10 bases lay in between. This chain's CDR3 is CATSDTRVGNQPQHF. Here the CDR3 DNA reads TGTGCCACCAGTGATACCAGGGTGGGCAATCAGCCCCAGCATTTT.

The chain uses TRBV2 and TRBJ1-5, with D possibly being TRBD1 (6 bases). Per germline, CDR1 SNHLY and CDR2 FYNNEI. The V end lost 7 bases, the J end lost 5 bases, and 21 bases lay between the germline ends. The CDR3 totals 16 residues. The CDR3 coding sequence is TGTGCCAGCACCCCTTTTGGGGGGGCCACGGATCAGCCCCAGCATTTT. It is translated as CASTPFGGATDQPQHF.

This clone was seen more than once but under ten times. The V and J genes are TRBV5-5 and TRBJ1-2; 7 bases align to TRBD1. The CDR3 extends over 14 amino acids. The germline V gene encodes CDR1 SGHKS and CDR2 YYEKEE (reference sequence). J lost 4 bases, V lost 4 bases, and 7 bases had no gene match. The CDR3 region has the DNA TGTGCCAGCAGCCTGACAGGGACGACCTATGGCTACACCTTC. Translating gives CASSLTGTTYGYTF.